The 13 T cell receptor beta chains listed next were all sequenced from one sample in a study of prognosis after radiotherapy for stage I lung cancer. Multiplex PCR in two rounds served to amplify TCR beta CDR3 from genomic DNA. Primers specific to each TRBV and TRBJ gene drove first-round PCR. TCRdb passed the multiplex PCR reads through MiXCR, listing each CDR3 protein once. The profile shows about 13,000 distinct CDR3 sequences, 56% of them singletons. The sample was PBMCs, taken before or after stereotactic body radiation therapy (not recorded which). These receptors all come from a donor of 50 years or more with non-small cell lung cancer.

About this clonotype: Germline is not matched at one junction end, which may reflect a read error. CDR3 coding DNA: TGTGCCAGTGGACAGCAACACTATGGCAACACCTTC. Translated, it gives CASGQQHYGNTF. The V and J genes are TRBV27 and TRBJ1-2; a possible D gene is TRBD1 (6 bases). The CDR3 length is 12 residues. Germline-derived CDR1 and CDR2 are MNHEY and SMNVEV (reference sequence).

This clonotype was seen repeatedly, ten times or more. The chain combines TRBV2 with TRBJ1-2, with TRBD1 identical over 7 bases. Trimming cost V 5 bases and J 8 bases; bases outside gene matches: 8. The CDR3 has 13 amino acids. From germline, CDR1 is SNHLY and CDR2 FYNNEI. The CDR3, as DNA: TGTGCCAGCAGTAACCCCCAGGGGGAAGGCTACACCTTC. This gives the protein CASSNPQGEGYTF. Combining the CDR3 with reference TRBV2 and TRBJ1-2 gives the whole variable domain EPEVTQTPSHQVTQMGQEVILRCVPISNHLYFYWYRQILGQKVEFLVSFYNNEISEKSEIFDDQFSVERPDGSNFTLKIRSTKLEDSAMYFCASSNPQGEGYTFGSGTRLTVV.

This clonotype is judged medium-sized. This chain links TRBV6-1 with TRBJ2-1; a weak D match, TRBD2 (6 bases). Trimming pared 4 bases from V and 6 bases from J, leaving 19 bases between. CDR3 length equals 16 residues. From germline, CDR1 is MNHNS and CDR2 SASEGT. The CDR3 sequence: CASSALGRGLINEQFF. The CDR3 DNA follows: TGTGCCAGCAGTGCTCTGGGGCGGGGCTTGATCAATGAGCAGTTCTTC.

Sample share makes this clonotype medium-sized. The chain recombines TRBV12-3 or TRBV12-4 with TRBJ2-1, with a weak D call TRBD1 (5 bases). This CDR3 has 14 amino acids. V was cut by 6 bases and J by 2 bases, with 11 bases left in between. CDR3 nucleotide sequence: TGTGCCAGCAGATCGGACACAACCTACAATGAGCAGTTCTTC. It translates to CASRSDTTYNEQFF.

By share of the sample, this clonotype is medium-sized. The J gene is TRBJ1-2, the V gene TRBV12-3 or TRBV12-4; the D is unclear. This CDR3 is built from 13 residues. Between the trimmed V and J ends, which lost 5 bases and 2 bases, there was a span of 9 bases. The CDR3 here is CASSPAGNYGYTF. The CDR3 DNA reads TGTGCCAGCAGTCCGGCGGGAAACTATGGCTACACCTTC.

This clonotype was seen a handful of times. A much larger clonotype is one base distant, so this may be a read error. V and J are TRBV6-1 and TRBJ2-3; D is perhaps TRBD2 (6 bases). Germline lookup yields CDR1 MNHNS and CDR2 SASEGT. The V end lost 7 bases, the J end lost 6 bases, and 14 bases lay between the germline ends. There are 13 residues in the CDR3. CDR3 sequence reads: CASIREVLDTQYF. The CDR3, as DNA: TGTGCCAGCATCAGGGAGGTCCTCGATACGCAGTATTTT.

This chain joins TRBV12-5 and TRBJ2-7; TRBD1 agrees at 8 bases. CDR3 length equals 15 residues. CDR1 is LGHNT and CDR2 is FRNRAP in the germline V gene. The J segment lost 5 bases and the V segment lost 4 bases, leaving 10 bases of the junction unmatched. In DNA form, the CDR3 reads TGTGCTAGTGGTTCAGCAGGGGGCGCGGGGAACGAGCAGTACTTC. The encoded protein is CASGSAGGAGNEQYF.

V is TRBV7-2 and J is TRBJ1-2; TRBD1 agrees at 8 bases. The germline V gene has CDR1 SGHTA and CDR2 FQGNSA. The trim removed 7 bases at V and 8 bases at J, leaving 15 bases unmatched. This CDR3 comprises 15 residues. The CDR3: CASNNPTRTGKGYTF. In DNA, the CDR3 is TGTGCCAGCAACAACCCCACCCGGACAGGGAAGGGCTACACCTTC. The whole variable domain, filled in from reference TRBV7-2 and TRBJ1-2, reads GAGVSQSPSNKVTEKGKDVELRCDPISGHTALYWYRQSLGQGLEFLIYFQGNSAPDKSGLPSDRFSAERTGGSVSTLTIQRTQQEDSAVYLCASNNPTRTGKGYTFGSGTRLTVV.

The V call is TRBV2, the J call TRBJ1-3; 8 bases map to TRBD1. With 6 bases clipped from V and 1 base from J, the junction kept 11 bases outside the gene matches. Germline CDR1 and CDR2: SNHLY and FYNNEI. The CDR3 loop spans 17 amino acids. The CDR3 region is CASSYWTGRRSGNTIYF. In DNA, the CDR3 is TGTGCCAGCAGCTATTGGACAGGGCGTCGGTCTGGAAACACCATATATTTT. Full variable domain (missing parts from reference TRBV2 and TRBJ1-3): EPEVTQTPSHQVTQMGQEVILRCVPISNHLYFYWYRQILGQKVEFLVSFYNNEISEKSEIFDDQFSVERPDGSNFTLKIRSTKLEDSAMYFCASSYWTGRRSGNTIYFGEGSWLTVV.

This clonotype is medium-sized. Relative to the germline gene, one junction end is altered; a read error may explain this. The J gene is TRBJ1-1, the V gene TRBV7-7; D is unresolved. CDR3 length: 13 residues. Germline V lookup: CDR1 SSHAT, CDR2 FNYEAQ (reference sequence). The DNA for the CDR3 is TGTGCTAGCAGCTTAGCAGCTAACACTGAAGCTTTCTTT. This gives the protein CASSLAANTEAFF.

By sample share, this clonotype is medium-sized. The chain is built from TRBV12-3 or TRBV12-4 and TRBJ1-6; D may be TRBD1 (6 bases). The CDR3 totals 13 residues. Trimming removed 6 bases from V and 5 bases from J, with 8 bases in between. The CDR3 protein is CASRQGDNSPLHF. The CDR3 DNA sequence: TGTGCCAGCAGACAGGGAGATAATTCACCCCTCCACTTT.

This sequence joins TRBV6-1 and TRBJ2-1, with 9 bases matching TRBD2. Germline V gives CDR1 MNHNS, CDR2 SASEGT. This CDR3 is built from 14 residues. The ends lost 7 bases at V and 7 bases at J; junction bases unmatched: 8. The CDR3 bases are TGTGCCAGCATCTACGGGACTAGCTGTAATGAGCAGTTCTTC. Protein: CASIYGTSCNEQFF.

Many counts were recorded for this clonotype. The chain is built from TRBV12-3 or TRBV12-4 and TRBJ2-5; TRBD2 matches at 10 bases. The length of the CDR3 is 15 residues. V shed 6 bases, J shed 2 bases, and the junction held 6 bases outside the gene matches. The chain's CDR3 is CASRASGRRQETQYF. CDR3 DNA: TGTGCCAGCAGGGCTAGCGGGAGAAGGCAAGAGACCCAGTACTTC.